Each of the 19 T cell receptor beta chains below was sequenced from the same sample in a study of molecular identifiers for immune sequencing clone quantification. TCRdb re-called the PCR reads through MiXCR, storing one row per CDR3 protein. The sample yields about 510,000 distinct CDR3 sequences, about 25% seen once. Material for sequencing was naive CD8+ T cells from blood, with Jurkat cell RNA spiked in. As for subset: FACS-sorted CD8+CD4-CCR7+CD45RA+ naive T cells. All receptors come from a human donor in good health. Some libraries in this study had Jurkat cell RNA spiked in.

This chain joins TRBV20-1 and TRBJ2-4, with a tentative D call TRBD1 (5 bases). CDR3 length: 15 residues. Germline CDR1 reads DFQATT; CDR2 reads SNEGSKA (reference sequence). V lost 1 base and J lost 3, with 13 bases in between. CDR3 region: CSARGGKPDKNIQYF. For the CDR3, the DNA is TGCAGTGCTAGAGGGGGCAAGCCCGACAAAAACATTCAGTACTTC.

This clonotype was detected many times. The rearrangement links TRBV4-1 to TRBJ2-5, with D possibly being TRBD1 (6 bases). This CDR3 is 15 amino acids long. The germline CDR1 and CDR2 sequences are MGHRA and YSYEKL. Trimming left V 3 bases short and J 2 bases short, with 13 bases between. The CDR3 nucleotides are TGCGCCAGCAGCCACAGTGACAGGCGACAAGAGACCCAGTACTTC. As protein: CASSHSDRRQETQYF.

This chain joins TRBV27 and TRBJ2-4; D gene uncertain. This CDR3 has 15 residues. Germline CDR1 MNHEY, CDR2 SMNVEV (reference sequence). V was cut by 5 bases and J by 6 bases, with 17 bases left in between. In nucleotides, the CDR3 is TGTGCCAGCAGTCCGTGGGAAGGTCAGCTAAACATTCAGTACTTC. Translated: CASSPWEGQLNIQYF.

V usage is TRBV27 and J usage is TRBJ1-1, with TRBD1 identical over 7 bases. Per germline, CDR1 MNHEY and CDR2 SMNVEV (reference sequence). Unmatched junction bases numbered 9, after V lost 0 bases and J lost 5 bases. CDR3 length equals 16 residues. The CDR3 DNA reads as TGTGCCAGCAGTTTATCTGGGGCAGGGGGTAATACTGAAGCTTTCTTT. This translates into CASSLSGAGGNTEAFF.

This clonotype was observed a few times. The rearrangement uses TRBV12-3 or TRBV12-4 and TRBJ2-3, with TRBD2 identical over 7 bases. V lost 6 bases, J lost 2 bases, and 8 bases stayed unmatched. The CDR3 sequence is 15 residues long. CDR3 region: CASRTSSTPTDTQYF. CDR3 nucleotide sequence: TGTGCCAGCAGGACTAGCTCGACACCCACAGATACGCAGTATTTT.

The genes are TRBV6-5 and TRBJ1-2, with a possible D match to TRBD1 (5 bases). V lost 2 bases and J lost 0, with 10 bases in between. The length of the CDR3 is 15 residues. Germline lookup yields CDR1 MNHEY and CDR2 SVGAGI. This CDR3 is CASSYGTPPNYGYTF. The CDR3 nucleotides are TGTGCCAGCAGTTACGGGACGCCCCCTAACTATGGCTACACCTTC.

This clonotype was picked up many times. The chain joins TRBV7-2 to TRBJ2-7; D possibly corresponds to TRBD2 (5 bases). CDR1 is SGHTA and CDR2 is FQGNSA in the germline V gene. Trimming took off 5 bases at V and 5 bases at J, with 13 bases between the two ends. There are 13 residues in the CDR3. CDR3 DNA: TGTGCCAGCAGCCAGGACCTAGCCAACGAGCAGTACTTC. Protein sequence: CASSQDLANEQYF. The full variable domain, its missing parts supplied by reference TRBV7-2 and TRBJ2-7, is GAGVSQSPSNKVTEKGKDVELRCDPISGHTALYWYRQSLGQGLEFLIYFQGNSAPDKSGLPSDRFSAERTGGSVSTLTIQRTQQEDSAVYLCASSQDLANEQYFGPGTRLTVT.

This clonotype has just a few counts. The chain recombines TRBV7-8 with TRBJ2-3, with TRBD2 matching 13 bases. J lost 4 bases, V lost 5 bases, and 6 bases had no gene match. This CDR3 contains 16 residues. The V gene's germline CDR1 is SGHVS and CDR2 FQNEAQ. CDR3 loop: CASSAGLAGAPDTQYF. The CDR3 DNA sequence: TGTGCCAGCAGCGCAGGACTAGCGGGGGCTCCAGATACGCAGTATTTT.

The chain recombines TRBV14 with TRBJ1-1; weak D call: TRBD1 (5 bases). Germline V lookup: CDR1 SGHDN, CDR2 FVKESK. This CDR3 has 15 amino acids. The germline V and J ends were trimmed by 0 bases and 4 bases, with 12 bases remaining between them. CDR3 residues: CASSQEGVVVTEAFF. The CDR3 DNA is TGTGCCAGCAGCCAAGAGGGGGTTGTGGTCACTGAAGCTTTCTTT.

The chain couples TRBV7-2 to TRBJ2-7; weak D call: TRBD1 (5 bases). The germline CDR1 and CDR2 sequences are SGHTA and FQGNSA. This CDR3 contains 14 residues. The CDR3 is CAGASGLIPYEQYF. In DNA, the CDR3 is TGTGCTGGGGCGAGTGGCTTGATCCCCTACGAGCAGTACTTC. The variable domain in full, completed from reference TRBV7-2 and TRBJ2-7, reads GAGVSQSPSNKVTEKGKDVELRCDPISGHTALYWYRQSLGQGLEFLIYFQGNSAPDKSGLPSDRFSAERTGGSVSTLTIQRTQQEDSAVYLCAGASGLIPYEQYFGPGTRLTVT.

The chain links TRBV20-1 to TRBJ2-5, with D possibly TRBD2 on 6 matching bases. The V and J ends lost 6 bases and 1 base respectively, with 24 bases between them. The CDR3 consists of 17 residues. Germline CDR1 is DFQATT and CDR2 is SNEGSKA (reference sequence). This chain's CDR3 is CSAIIRTWDLGQETQYF. CDR3 in DNA: TGCAGTGCCATAATAAGGACATGGGACTTAGGCCAAGAGACCCAGTACTTC.

This clonotype appeared a few times. The chain joins TRBV3-1 to TRBJ2-1; 7 nucleotides match TRBD2. In germline, CDR1 is LGHDT, CDR2 YNNKEL (reference sequence). J gave up 9 bases and V 4 bases, and 15 bases lay outside the gene matches. This CDR3 is 16 amino acids long. CDR3 in amino acids: CASSPQASGIFGEQFF. CDR3 sequence (DNA): TGTGCCAGCAGCCCCCAAGCTAGCGGCATATTTGGTGAGCAGTTCTTC.

The table lists this clonotype with many counts. V gene TRBV4-3 combines with J gene TRBJ1-3; 8 bases line up with TRBD1. CDR3 size: 15 residues. Trimming took 1 base from V and 4 from J; bases not matched to a gene: 3. Germline V gives CDR1 LGHNA, CDR2 YSLEER. CDR3 region: CASSQGRGPGNTIYF. The CDR3 DNA follows: TGCGCCAGCAGCCAAGGCAGGGGGCCGGGAAACACCATATATTTT.

This clonotype showed up just a few times. The rearrangement links TRBV4-3 to TRBJ2-7, with no clear D. Between the trimmed V and J ends, which lost 0 bases and 3 bases, there was a span of 15 bases. This CDR3 region has 16 residues. Germline V gene data show CDR1 as LGHNA and CDR2 as YSLEER. CDR3 bases: TGCGCCAGCAGCCAAGATCTTGGGCTGAATTACTACGAGCAGTACTTC. Translated: CASSQDLGLNYYEQYF.

Ten or more counts support this clonotype. The chain carries TRBV30 and TRBJ2-3; D call uncertain. The CDR3 has 13 amino acids. Trimming removed 0 bases at V and 2 bases at J, with 6 bases between. Germline CDR1 reads GTSNPN; CDR2 reads SVGIG (reference sequence). CDR3 sequence: CAWSVTYTDTQYF. CDR3 nucleotide sequence: TGTGCCTGGAGTGTAACCTACACAGATACGCAGTATTTT. The full variable domain, rest sourced from reference TRBV30 and TRBJ2-3, is SQTIHQWPATLVQPVGSPLSLECTVEGTSNPNLYWYRQAAGRGLQLLFYSVGIGQISSEVPQNLSASRPQDRQFILSSKKLLLSDSGFYLCAWSVTYTDTQYFGPGTRLTVL.

The V gene is TRBV6-2 or TRBV6-3, the J gene TRBJ2-3; the D call may be TRBD1 or TRBD2 (5 bases each). Germline V gives CDR1 MNHEY, CDR2 SVGEGT. Trimming took off 4 bases at V and 2 bases at J, with 25 bases between the two ends. This CDR3 is 19 amino acids long. The CDR3 bases are TGTGCCAGCAGTTCACCCGTACGACGAACGGGACGGCACACAGATACGCAGTATTTT. It specifies CASSSPVRRTGRHTDTQYF.

As concerns this clonotype: Compared with germline, one end of the junction differs, possibly owing to a read error. The chain is built from TRBV28 and TRBJ2-4, with 7 positions matching TRBD2. This CDR3 has 18 residues. Germline CDR1 is MDHEN and CDR2 is SYDVKM. DNA for the CDR3: TGTGCCAACAGTTTATTATCGGTGGGGGGGAACCCCAAAAACATTCAGTACTTC. Amino acids: CANSLLSVGGNPKNIQYF.

Worth noting for this clonotype: Possible read error: a much larger clone is one base away. This chain joins TRBV5-6 and TRBJ2-3; possible D gene TRBD2, 6 bases. Germline values: CDR1 SGHDT, CDR2 YYEEEE. CDR3 length: 16 residues. CDR3 protein: CASSSPSGTRTGTQYF. CDR3 DNA sequence: TGTGCCAGCAGCTCCCCCTCCGGGACTCGCACAGGTACGCAGTATTTT.

To note about this clonotype: A junction end diverges from the germline sequence, so it may reflect a read error. The chain combines TRBV7-9 with TRBJ1-3; a weak D match, TRBD1 (5 bases). The CDR3 is 15 amino acids. Germline CDR1 SEHNR, CDR2 FQNEAQ (reference sequence). The DNA for the CDR3 is TGTGCCAGCAGCTCGTTTGGGACCTCTGGAAACACCACATATTTT. Amino acid sequence: CASSSFGTSGNTTYF.